Sequencing of this T cell receptor (beta chain) was carried out in a study of blood T cell repertoires in COVID-19. Some clones are missing from TCRdb's copy, which holds only in-frame ones; the method was immunoSEQ multiplex PCR. Counted here are 200,000 to 250,000 clones, around 86% occurring once; the ten biggest clones make up roughly 1.9%. Germline loops: CDR1 SNHLY, CDR2 FYNNEI. The CDR3 totals 13 residues. V was clipped by 6 bases and J by 5 bases; unmatched bases: 7. The sequencing sample was made of peripheral blood. V usage is TRBV2 and J usage is TRBJ2-7; 7 nucleotides agree with TRBD1. The TCR originated in a man aged 30-40 years who had recovered from COVID-19. CDR3 loop: CASRSTGFDEQYF. The CDR3 DNA reads as TGTGCCAGCAGATCGACAGGGTTCGACGAGCAGTACTTC.